This is a list of T cell receptor beta chains from one sample in a study of lymphopenia after photon versus proton radiotherapy. Repertoires were generated with immunoSEQ multiplex PCR, while TCRdb's copy carries only in-frame clones and drops some. The table shows roughly 32,000 clones, with nearly 95% occurring only once. This specimen consisted of peripheral blood, obtained from a patient treated with photon-based radiotherapy. Source of these receptors: a woman in her forties or fifties with cholangiocarcinoma. CDR3s include the opening cysteine and the closing phenylalanine or tryptophan. The order of the fields is V gene, D gene, clone size, J gene, CDR3 DNA, CDR3 protein. The D gene is left open where the match is weak. Not all rows give a size; the values are once, few, many and, for expanded clones, a class.

v_call: TRBV7-9; d_call: NA; clone_size: NA; j_call: TRBJ2-3; cdr3_nt: TGTGCCAGCAGCCCCGGGACCCTCACGACAGATACGCAGTATTTT; cdr3_aa: CASSPGTLTTDTQYF
v_call: TRBV7-2; d_call: NA; clone_size: once; j_call: TRBJ2-7; cdr3_nt: TGTGCCAGCAGTTCCCAGATAGGCGGATACGAGCAGTACTTC; cdr3_aa: CASSSQIGGYEQYF
v_call: TRBV2; d_call: NA; clone_size: NA; j_call: TRBJ1-2; cdr3_nt: TGTGCCAGCAGTCCGGGACATGGAAGGGACTACTACACCTTC; cdr3_aa: CASSPGHGRDYYTF
v_call: TRBV15; d_call: NA; clone_size: NA; j_call: TRBJ1-5; cdr3_nt: TGTGCCACCAGCAGAGAACCAGCCCGGGGGGCGGAGTGGCAGCCCCAGCATTTT; cdr3_aa: CATSREPARGAEWQPQHF
v_call: TRBV5-1; d_call: NA; clone_size: NA; j_call: TRBJ1-1; cdr3_nt: TGCGCCAGCAGCTTGGTGGGGGATGGGAACACTGAAGCTTTCTTT; cdr3_aa: CASSLVGDGNTEAFF
v_call: TRBV18; d_call: NA; clone_size: once; j_call: TRBJ2-3; cdr3_nt: TGTGCCAGCTCACCACCGACGGGGGCATACACAGATACGCAGTATTTT; cdr3_aa: CASSPPTGAYTDTQYF
v_call: TRBV7-2; d_call: NA; clone_size: NA; j_call: TRBJ1-3; cdr3_nt: TGTGCCAGCAGCTTACGGCCCGGAGGGGCTGGAAACACCATATATTTT; cdr3_aa: CASSLRPGGAGNTIYF
v_call: TRBV6-5; d_call: NA; clone_size: NA; j_call: TRBJ1-1; cdr3_nt: TGTGCCAGCCGGCGTTTAGGCACTGAAGCTTTCTTT; cdr3_aa: CASRRLGTEAFF
v_call: TRBV19; d_call: TRBD1; clone_size: NA; j_call: TRBJ1-6; cdr3_nt: TGTGCCAGTAGTCTTGGGACAGGCGCGGGCTCACCCCTCCACTTT; cdr3_aa: CASSLGTGAGSPLHF
v_call: TRBV4-1; d_call: NA; clone_size: NA; j_call: TRBJ1-2; cdr3_nt: TGCGCCAGCAGCCAAGAGCGACCAGGGATCTATGGCTACACCTTC; cdr3_aa: CASSQERPGIYGYTF
v_call: TRBV10-3; d_call: TRBD1; clone_size: NA; j_call: TRBJ1-3; cdr3_nt: TGTGCCATCAGTGACCCTGACAGGGCCATATATTTT; cdr3_aa: CAISDPDRAIYF
v_call: TRBV6-5; d_call: NA; clone_size: NA; j_call: TRBJ1-2; cdr3_nt: TGTGCCAGCAGTTACCATCGGGAGAACTATGGCTACACCTTC; cdr3_aa: CASSYHRENYGYTF
v_call: TRBV11-2; d_call: NA; clone_size: NA; j_call: TRBJ1-2; cdr3_nt: TGTGCCAGCAGCTTACTACTTTCTGGGTACTATGGCTACACCTTC; cdr3_aa: CASSLLLSGYYGYTF
v_call: TRBV5-1; d_call: NA; clone_size: NA; j_call: TRBJ2-7; cdr3_nt: TGCGCCAGCAGCTTGGCTTCAGGAAGGGGCTACGAGCAGTACTTC; cdr3_aa: CASSLASGRGYEQYF
v_call: TRBV5-1; d_call: NA; clone_size: NA; j_call: TRBJ2-3; cdr3_nt: TGCGCCAGCAGCTTGGCGCTAAGGGGTGCAGATACGCAGTATTTT; cdr3_aa: CASSLALRGADTQYF
v_call: TRBV13; d_call: NA; clone_size: NA; j_call: TRBJ1-4; cdr3_nt: TGTGCCAGCAGCTTAGCGAGGGATGTGGAAAAACTGTTTTTT; cdr3_aa: CASSLARDVEKLFF
v_call: TRBV4-3; d_call: TRBD2; clone_size: NA; j_call: TRBJ2-5; cdr3_nt: TGCGCCAGCAGCCACGGACTAGCGGAAGAGACCCAGTACTTC; cdr3_aa: CASSHGLAEETQYF
v_call: TRBV10-2; d_call: TRBD1; clone_size: once; j_call: TRBJ2-7; cdr3_nt: TGCGCCAGCAGTGACCCCACAGGGGACGAGCAGTACTTC; cdr3_aa: CASSDPTGDEQYF
v_call: TRBV5-8; d_call: NA; clone_size: once; j_call: TRBJ2-7; cdr3_nt: TGTGCCAGCCGGACTACACAGGGCTTCAGCTCCTACGAGCAGTACTTC; cdr3_aa: CASRTTQGFSSYEQYF
v_call: TRBV9; d_call: NA; clone_size: NA; j_call: TRBJ2-7; cdr3_nt: TGTGCCAGCAGCGTATTAGCGTCGGGCCTTGCGGACGAGCAGTACTTC; cdr3_aa: CASSVLASGLADEQYF
v_call: TRBV29-1; d_call: NA; clone_size: NA; j_call: TRBJ1-2; cdr3_nt: TGCAGCGTTGAATCCGGGGCAGTAATCCATGGCTACACCTTC; cdr3_aa: CSVESGAVIHGYTF
v_call: TRBV2; d_call: NA; clone_size: once; j_call: TRBJ1-1; cdr3_nt: TGTGCCAGCAGTGGGGAGGGGGGGCCAATTCAAGCTTTCTTT; cdr3_aa: CASSGEGGPIQAFF
v_call: TRBV30; d_call: NA; clone_size: once; j_call: TRBJ1-2; cdr3_nt: TGTGCCTGGAGTCTTCGGAACTATGGCTACACCTTC; cdr3_aa: CAWSLRNYGYTF
v_call: TRBV7-2; d_call: NA; clone_size: few; j_call: TRBJ2-7; cdr3_nt: TGTGCCAGCAGCTTGGGGTCTGTAAGCTACGAGCAGTACTTC; cdr3_aa: CASSLGSVSYEQYF
v_call: TRBV2; d_call: NA; clone_size: NA; j_call: TRBJ1-2; cdr3_nt: TGTGCCAGCAGCCTCCAGGGAAAAGGTGGCTACACCTTC; cdr3_aa: CASSLQGKGGYTF
v_call: TRBV5-6; d_call: TRBD2; clone_size: NA; j_call: TRBJ2-3; cdr3_nt: TGTGCCAGCAGCTCCACCGGGACTAGTTGGACGGGCACGCAGTATTTT; cdr3_aa: CASSSTGTSWTGTQYF
v_call: TRBV6-5; d_call: NA; clone_size: NA; j_call: TRBJ1-2; cdr3_nt: TGTGCCAGCAGTTTTTACAGGGTGAACCCTAACTATGGCTACACCTTC; cdr3_aa: CASSFYRVNPNYGYTF
v_call: TRBV6-4; d_call: NA; clone_size: once; j_call: TRBJ2-1; cdr3_nt: TGTGCCAGCAGTGACGACACCAATGAGCAGTTCTTC; cdr3_aa: CASSDDTNEQFF
v_call: TRBV5-1; d_call: NA; clone_size: NA; j_call: TRBJ1-1; cdr3_nt: TGCGCCAGCAGCTTGCGACCTAATAACATGAACGCTGAAGCTTTCTTT; cdr3_aa: CASSLRPNNMNAEAFF
v_call: TRBV9; d_call: NA; clone_size: NA; j_call: TRBJ2-1; cdr3_nt: TGTGCCAGCAGCGTCGCAGGCGTCACCTACAATGAGCAGTTCTTC; cdr3_aa: CASSVAGVTYNEQFF
v_call: TRBV6-5; d_call: NA; clone_size: NA; j_call: TRBJ2-2; cdr3_nt: TGTGCCAGCAGGGGGGGTTGGTTGCACACCGGGGAGCTGTTTTTT; cdr3_aa: CASRGGWLHTGELFF
v_call: TRBV30; d_call: NA; clone_size: NA; j_call: TRBJ1-2; cdr3_nt: TGTGCCGGTGGGCAGGTCTATGGCTACACCTTC; cdr3_aa: CAGGQVYGYTF
v_call: TRBV7-8; d_call: NA; clone_size: once; j_call: TRBJ1-4; cdr3_nt: TGTGCCAGCAGCTCCCCGGGACTGGGGATTGAAAAACTGTTTTTT; cdr3_aa: CASSSPGLGIEKLFF
v_call: TRBV19; d_call: NA; clone_size: NA; j_call: TRBJ2-1; cdr3_nt: TGTGCCAGTAGTTCGGCGGGGAAAGGGGAGCAGTTCTTC; cdr3_aa: CASSSAGKGEQFF
v_call: TRBV7-8; d_call: NA; clone_size: NA; j_call: TRBJ2-1; cdr3_nt: TGTGCCAGCAGCCAACAAATGGTGGCACCGGGGAATGAGCAGTTCTTC; cdr3_aa: CASSQQMVAPGNEQFF
v_call: TRBV7-2; d_call: TRBD1; clone_size: NA; j_call: TRBJ1-1; cdr3_nt: TGTGCCAGCAGCTTAGACTGGACAGGGTACACTGAAGCTTTCTTT; cdr3_aa: CASSLDWTGYTEAFF
v_call: TRBV7-9; d_call: NA; clone_size: NA; j_call: TRBJ1-6; cdr3_nt: TGTGCCAGCAGCTTAGTCTCAGCCAATAATTCACCCCTCCACTTT; cdr3_aa: CASSLVSANNSPLHF
v_call: TRBV29-1; d_call: NA; clone_size: NA; j_call: TRBJ2-1; cdr3_nt: TGCAGCGTTGCGAGCTACAATGAGCAGTTCTTC; cdr3_aa: CSVASYNEQFF
v_call: TRBV19; d_call: NA; clone_size: NA; j_call: TRBJ2-3; cdr3_nt: TGTGCCAGTAGTATATTTATCACAGATACGCAGTATTTT; cdr3_aa: CASSIFITDTQYF
v_call: TRBV5-1; d_call: TRBD2; clone_size: once; j_call: TRBJ2-7; cdr3_nt: TGCGCCAGCAGCTTAGGAGCGGGGGTTTACGAGCAGTACTTC; cdr3_aa: CASSLGAGVYEQYF
v_call: TRBV30; d_call: TRBD1; clone_size: NA; j_call: TRBJ1-2; cdr3_nt: TGTGCCTGGAGTGGCGACAGGGGGCGGTATTATGGCTACACCTTC; cdr3_aa: CAWSGDRGRYYGYTF
v_call: TRBV7-8; d_call: NA; clone_size: NA; j_call: TRBJ2-7; cdr3_nt: TGTGCCAGCAGCCGGGCGGGTTCCGAGCAGTACTTC; cdr3_aa: CASSRAGSEQYF
v_call: TRBV6-1; d_call: NA; clone_size: NA; j_call: TRBJ2-7; cdr3_nt: TGTGCCAGCAGTCCTCTGGGGATCCACTACGAGCAGTACTTC; cdr3_aa: CASSPLGIHYEQYF
v_call: TRBV11-3; d_call: TRBD1; clone_size: NA; j_call: TRBJ2-7; cdr3_nt: TGTGCCAGCAGCACCAGGGACAGACCCTACGAGCAGTACTTC; cdr3_aa: CASSTRDRPYEQYF
v_call: TRBV18; d_call: NA; clone_size: NA; j_call: TRBJ2-1; cdr3_nt: TGTGCCAGCTCACCACCGAACGGACGCAATGAGCAGTTCTTC; cdr3_aa: CASSPPNGRNEQFF
v_call: TRBV10-3; d_call: TRBD2; clone_size: NA; j_call: TRBJ2-1; cdr3_nt: TGTGCCATCGGGGTAGCGGGTACCGGGGAGCAGTTCTTC; cdr3_aa: CAIGVAGTGEQFF
v_call: TRBV2; d_call: NA; clone_size: NA; j_call: TRBJ2-2; cdr3_nt: TGTGCCAGTCGAGTCGACAGGAGCAACACCGGGGAGCTGTTTTTT; cdr3_aa: CASRVDRSNTGELFF
v_call: TRBV19; d_call: NA; clone_size: NA; j_call: TRBJ2-6; cdr3_nt: TGTGCCAGTAGTATGACCAGGGTCGATGGGGCCAACGTCCTGACTTTC; cdr3_aa: CASSMTRVDGANVLTF
v_call: TRBV7-6; d_call: NA; clone_size: NA; j_call: TRBJ2-1; cdr3_nt: TGTGCCAGCAGCTTAGCGATTTTGGGTGAGCAGTTCTTC; cdr3_aa: CASSLAILGEQFF
v_call: TRBV7-9; d_call: TRBD1; clone_size: NA; j_call: TRBJ2-1; cdr3_nt: TGTGCCAGCAGCCGGGACAGTCACAATGAGCAGTTCTTC; cdr3_aa: CASSRDSHNEQFF
v_call: TRBV5-4; d_call: TRBD1; clone_size: NA; j_call: TRBJ2-3; cdr3_nt: TGTGCCAGCAGCTTGACAGGGGGGCTCACAGATACGCAGTATTTT; cdr3_aa: CASSLTGGLTDTQYF
v_call: TRBV7-9; d_call: NA; clone_size: once; j_call: TRBJ1-6; cdr3_nt: TGTGCCAGCAGTCCAGGTGACGCCGAGGGGGGGTATAATTCACCCCTCCACTTT; cdr3_aa: CASSPGDAEGGYNSPLHF
v_call: TRBV18; d_call: NA; clone_size: NA; j_call: TRBJ1-3; cdr3_nt: TGTGCCAGCTCACCTAGTAGGGCTGGAAACACCATATATTTT; cdr3_aa: CASSPSRAGNTIYF
v_call: TRBV19; d_call: NA; clone_size: NA; j_call: TRBJ2-7; cdr3_nt: TGTGCCAGTAGTATGGGAAGGGACGAGCAGTACTTC; cdr3_aa: CASSMGRDEQYF
v_call: TRBV6-5; d_call: NA; clone_size: NA; j_call: TRBJ1-1; cdr3_nt: TGTGCCAGCAGTTACTCGAACGGAAACACTGAAGCTTTCTTT; cdr3_aa: CASSYSNGNTEAFF
v_call: TRBV19; d_call: NA; clone_size: NA; j_call: TRBJ1-3; cdr3_nt: TGTGCCAGTAAACCGGCTAGCAAGTCTGGAAACACCATATATTTT; cdr3_aa: CASKPASKSGNTIYF
v_call: TRBV10-3; d_call: TRBD1; clone_size: NA; j_call: TRBJ1-1; cdr3_nt: TGTGCCATCAGTGACGGACAGGGCGCGAAAGCTTTCTTT; cdr3_aa: CAISDGQGAKAFF
v_call: TRBV5-1; d_call: NA; clone_size: NA; j_call: TRBJ2-7; cdr3_nt: TGCGCCAGCAGCTTAGGCAGAGAGCAGTACTTC; cdr3_aa: CASSLGREQYF
v_call: TRBV9; d_call: NA; clone_size: NA; j_call: TRBJ2-2; cdr3_nt: TGTGCCAGCAGCGCGACAGGGAACACCGGGGAGCTGTTTTTT; cdr3_aa: CASSATGNTGELFF
v_call: TRBV4-3; d_call: TRBD1; clone_size: NA; j_call: TRBJ1-4; cdr3_nt: TGCGCCAGCAGCCAACCCGGACAGGGGACAACTAATGAAAAACTGTTTTTT; cdr3_aa: CASSQPGQGTTNEKLFF